The 19 T cell receptor beta chains presented below share a single source sample, sequenced in a study of cytomegalovirus exposure and HLA in healthy donors. PCR involved 60 Vbeta and 13 Jbeta primers. Assay used: immunoSEQ multiplex PCR; TCRdb lists only in-frame clones, some missing. The repertoire holds 95,000 to 150,000 clones, with over 65% as singletons. The sample comprised PBMCs. These receptor sequences come from a man aged 25 to 40 in good health and CMV-seronegative.

The V gene is TRBV5-1, the J gene TRBJ2-5; 7 bases are shared with TRBD1. The CDR3 totals 13 residues. The germline V gene encodes CDR1 SGHRS and CDR2 YFSETQ. The junction had 7 bases not matched to a gene; V was cut back by 7 bases and J by 4 bases. CDR3: CASGEQGRETQYF. The DNA of the CDR3 is TGCGCCAGCGGAGAACAGGGGAGAGAGACCCAGTACTTC.

This clone was recorded once. The genes are TRBV5-6 and TRBJ1-1, with 7 positions matching TRBD1. The V gene's germline CDR1 is SGHDT and CDR2 YYEEEE. With 5 bases clipped from V and 0 bases from J, the junction kept 10 bases outside the gene matches. CDR3 length equals 16 residues. CDR3 nucleotide sequence: TGTGCCAGCAGTTCCACGACAGGGTCCATGAACACTGAAGCTTTCTTT. It encodes CASSSTTGSMNTEAFF.

The chain recombines TRBV15 with TRBJ1-2, with 11 bases fitting TRBD1. Germline-derived CDR1 and CDR2 are LNHNV and YYDKDF (reference sequence). Losses at the gene ends were 4 bases for V and 2 bases for J; bases not matched to a gene: 3. The CDR3 sequence is 15 residues long. The CDR3 coding sequence is TGTGCCACCAGCATGGGACAGGGGGTGAACTATGGCTACACCTTC. Translation gives CATSMGQGVNYGYTF. The full variable domain, rest sourced from reference TRBV15 and TRBJ1-2, is DAMVIQNPRYQVTQFGKPVTLSCSQTLNHNVMYWYQQKSSQAPKLLFHYYDKDFNNEADTPDNFQSRRPNTSFCFLDIRSPGLGDTAMYLCATSMGQGVNYGYTFGSGTRLTVV.

This sequence joins TRBV28 and TRBJ2-7; 10 nucleotides agree with TRBD2. Per germline, CDR1 MDHEN and CDR2 SYDVKM. V shed 4 bases, J shed 7 bases, and the junction held 7 bases outside the gene matches. This CDR3 contains 14 residues. The CDR3 DNA follows: TGTGCCAGCAGTTCTCTAGCGGGAGTGTGGGAGCAGTACTTC. Amino acids: CASSSLAGVWEQYF.

In DNA, the CDR3 is TGTGCCAGCAGTTCCCCCGGGACAGGGTACGAAAAACTGTTTTTT. Translated: CASSSPGTGYEKLFF. The chain employs TRBV6-5 and TRBJ1-4; 9 nucleotides align to TRBD1. V shed 4 bases and J 8 bases; nucleotides not matched to a gene: 8. Germline-derived CDR1 and CDR2 are MNHEY and SVGAGI. There are 15 residues in the CDR3.

In its sample, this clone was seen a few times. This chain links TRBV7-2 with TRBJ2-3, with TRBD1 identical over 11 bases. The CDR3 is 16 amino acids. Trimming at V came to 5 bases and at J to 1 base, leaving 5 bases not matched to a gene. Germline V gene lookup returns CDR1 SGHTA and CDR2 FQGNSA. CDR3 bases: TGTGCCAGCAGCCCCTGGACAGGGGGCGGCACAGATACGCAGTATTTT. The encoded protein is CASSPWTGGGTDTQYF.

J is TRBJ2-3 and V is TRBV29-1; 9 positions match TRBD1. Germline CDR1 reads SQVTM; CDR2 reads ANQGSEA. V shed 5 bases, J shed 4 bases, and the junction held 7 bases outside the gene matches. This CDR3 region has 14 residues. CDR3 amino acids: CSVTDRGISDTQYF. CDR3 in DNA: TGCAGCGTTACCGACAGGGGGATTTCAGATACGCAGTATTTT.

This sequence joins TRBV7-7 and TRBJ2-1; 8 bases align to TRBD2. V lost 5 bases and J lost 2; bases outside the gene matches: 5. This CDR3 has 15 residues. Per germline, CDR1 SSHAT and CDR2 FNYEAQ (reference sequence). CDR3 residues: CASSHREGPYNEQFF. The CDR3 DNA reads as TGTGCCAGCAGCCACCGGGAGGGTCCCTACAATGAGCAGTTCTTC.

This clone has more than one count but fewer than ten. The rearrangement uses TRBV28 and TRBJ2-7; unclear D gene. V shed 8 bases and J shed 4 bases, with 9 bases lying between them. There are 11 residues in the CDR3. Looked up from germline, CDR1 is MDHEN and CDR2 is SYDVKM. DNA of the CDR3: TGTGCCAGCGGTAAACGGTACGAGCAGTACTTC. Protein product: CASGKRYEQYF. The full variable domain, in which reference TRBV28 and TRBJ2-7 provide the parts outside the CDR3, is DVKVTQSSRYLVKRTGEKVFLECVQDMDHENMFWYRQDPGLGLRLIYFSYDVKMKEKGDIPEGYSVSREKKERFSLILESASTNQTSMYLCASGKRYEQYFGPGTRLTVT.

This clone occurred a few times. This chain joins TRBV18 and TRBJ2-7, with 9 bases that match TRBD2. Germline V CDR1 and CDR2: KGHSH, LQKENI. The CDR3 is made up of 14 amino acids. V shed 4 bases, J shed 2 bases, and the junction held 3 bases outside the gene matches. The CDR3 bases are TGTGCCAGCTCACTAGCGGGGGCTACCTACGAGCAGTACTTC. It yields the protein CASSLAGATYEQYF.

The chain links TRBV5-1 to TRBJ1-6; possible D gene TRBD1, 5 bases. The germline V gene encodes CDR1 SGHRS and CDR2 YFSETQ. The ends were cut back, 0 bases at V and 8 bases at J, with 12 bases in the middle. The CDR3 consists of 15 residues. The CDR3 reads CASSLAGPGYSPLHF. For the CDR3, the DNA is TGCGCCAGCAGCTTGGCAGGGCCCGGTTATTCACCCCTCCACTTT.

This chain connects TRBV6-5 to TRBJ1-2; 9 nucleotides align to TRBD1. The CDR3 loop spans 14 amino acids. Unmatched junction bases numbered 2, after V lost 0 bases and J lost 6 bases. Germline V gene sequence: CDR1 MNHEY, CDR2 SVGAGI. The CDR3 protein is CASSYSGTGNGYTF. CDR3 sequence (DNA): TGTGCCAGCAGTTACTCGGGGACAGGGAATGGCTACACCTTC.

The rearrangement uses TRBV10-3 and TRBJ1-4; 8 nucleotides agree with TRBD1. The CDR3 length is 13 residues. Trimming took 4 bases from V and 8 from J; bases not matched to a gene: 3. CDR1 ENHRY and CDR2 SYGVKD come from the germline V gene. This CDR3 reads CAISVSGGEKLFF. CDR3 nucleotide sequence: TGTGCCATCAGTGTTTCAGGGGGCGAAAAACTGTTTTTT.

The sample holds one count of this clone. This chain connects TRBV2 to TRBJ1-5; possible D gene TRBD1, 5 bases. V lost 6 bases to trimming and J lost 4 bases, with 13 bases between them. Germline CDR1 SNHLY, CDR2 FYNNEI. There are 14 residues in the CDR3. CDR3: CASSSRAQNQPQHF. DNA for the CDR3: TGTGCCAGCAGCTCCAGGGCACAAAATCAGCCCCAGCATTTT.

This clone was recorded only once. The V call is TRBV30, the J call TRBJ2-7; D remains unclear. V was trimmed by 1 base and J by 3 bases, leaving 4 bases between them. This CDR3 is built from 11 residues. Germline V gene lookup returns CDR1 GTSNPN and CDR2 SVGIG (reference sequence). CDR3 loop: CAWSDNYEQYF. CDR3 nucleotide sequence: TGTGCCTGGAGTGACAACTACGAGCAGTACTTC. The complete variable domain, with remaining parts taken from reference TRBV30 and TRBJ2-7, reads SQTIHQWPATLVQPVGSPLSLECTVEGTSNPNLYWYRQAAGRGLQLLFYSVGIGQISSEVPQNLSASRPQDRQFILSSKKLLLSDSGFYLCAWSDNYEQYFGPGTRLTVT.

The chain is built from TRBV7-8 and TRBJ1-1; perhaps TRBD1 as D (6 bases). Germline loops: CDR1 SGHVS, CDR2 FQNEAQ. This CDR3 contains 16 residues. V was cut by 1 base and J by 0 bases, with 12 bases left in between. The CDR3 spells CASSLEGTPMNTEAFF. CDR3 sequence (DNA): TGTGCCAGCAGCTTAGAGGGGACACCCATGAACACTGAAGCTTTCTTT. Looking up the rest from reference TRBV7-8 and TRBJ1-1 gives the full variable domain: GAGVSQSPRYKVAKRGQDVALRCDPISGHVSLFWYQQALGQGPEFLTYFQNEAQLDKSGLPSDRFFAERPEGSVSTLKIQRTQQEDSAVYLCASSLEGTPMNTEAFFGQGTRLTVV.

The V call is TRBV30, the J call TRBJ1-2, with 7 bases identical to TRBD1. Germline V gene data show CDR1 as GTSNPN and CDR2 as SVGIG (reference sequence). This CDR3 region has 12 residues. The J segment lost 4 bases and the V segment lost 5 bases, leaving 4 bases of the junction unmatched. The CDR3 DNA reads as TGTGCCTGGCAACAGGGGAGCTATGGCTACACCTTC. Translated: CAWQQGSYGYTF.

The CDR3 DNA reads as TGCGCCAGCAGCCCCGGGACTAGCGGCCAAGAGACCCAGTACTTC. Encoded protein: CASSPGTSGQETQYF. The chain combines TRBV5-1 with TRBJ2-5; TRBD2 matches 11 bases. Germline loops: CDR1 SGHRS, CDR2 YFSETQ. Trimming removed 4 bases from V and 1 base from J; junction bases left unmatched: 3. CDR3 length: 15 residues.

This chain connects TRBV15 to TRBJ2-7; no clear D gene. Germline values: CDR1 LNHNV, CDR2 YYDKDF (reference sequence). The ends were cut back, 0 bases at V and 3 bases at J, with 6 bases in the middle. The CDR3 extends over 13 amino acids. This CDR3 reads CATSRDLLYEQYF. Written as DNA, the CDR3 is TGTGCCACCAGCAGAGATCTCCTCTACGAGCAGTACTTC.